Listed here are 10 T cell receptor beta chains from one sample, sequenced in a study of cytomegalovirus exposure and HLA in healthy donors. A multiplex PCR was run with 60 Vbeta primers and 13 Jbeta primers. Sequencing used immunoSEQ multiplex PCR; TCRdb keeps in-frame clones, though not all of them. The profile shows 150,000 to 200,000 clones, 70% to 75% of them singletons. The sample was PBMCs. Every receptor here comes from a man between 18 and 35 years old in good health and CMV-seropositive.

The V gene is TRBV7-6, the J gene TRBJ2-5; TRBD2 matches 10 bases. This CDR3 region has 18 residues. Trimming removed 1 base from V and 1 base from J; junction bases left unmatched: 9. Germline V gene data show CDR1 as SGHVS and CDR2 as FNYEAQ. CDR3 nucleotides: TGTGCCAGCAGCTTAGGGGCTAGCGGGGGCTCCATCCAAGAGACCCAGTACTTC. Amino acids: CASSLGASGGSIQETQYF.

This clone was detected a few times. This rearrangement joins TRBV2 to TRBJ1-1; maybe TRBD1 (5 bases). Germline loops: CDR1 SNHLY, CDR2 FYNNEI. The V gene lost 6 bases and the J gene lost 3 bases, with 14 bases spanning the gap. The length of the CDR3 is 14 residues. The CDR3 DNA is TGTGCCAGCAGGAAGGCGGGGCTCGACACTGAAGCTTTCTTT. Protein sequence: CASRKAGLDTEAFF.

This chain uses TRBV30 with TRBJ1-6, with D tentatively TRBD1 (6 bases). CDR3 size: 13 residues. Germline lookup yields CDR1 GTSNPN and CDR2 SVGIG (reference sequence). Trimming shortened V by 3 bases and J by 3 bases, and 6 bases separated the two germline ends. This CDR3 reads CAWRDSYNSPLHF. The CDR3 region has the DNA TGTGCCTGGAGGGACAGCTATAATTCACCCCTCCACTTT.

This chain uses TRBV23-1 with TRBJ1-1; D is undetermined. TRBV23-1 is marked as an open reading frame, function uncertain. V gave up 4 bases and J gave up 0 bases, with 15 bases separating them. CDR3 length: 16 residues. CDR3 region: CASSPHSRSMNTEAFF. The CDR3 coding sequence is TGCGCCAGCAGTCCTCACAGCAGGTCAATGAACACTGAAGCTTTCTTT.

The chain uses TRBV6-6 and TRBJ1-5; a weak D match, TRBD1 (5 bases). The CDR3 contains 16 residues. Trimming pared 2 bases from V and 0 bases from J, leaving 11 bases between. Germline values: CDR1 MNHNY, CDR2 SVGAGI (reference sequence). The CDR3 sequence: CASSYSQGGSNQPQHF. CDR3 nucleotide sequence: TGTGCCAGCAGTTACAGCCAGGGTGGTAGCAATCAGCCCCAGCATTTT.

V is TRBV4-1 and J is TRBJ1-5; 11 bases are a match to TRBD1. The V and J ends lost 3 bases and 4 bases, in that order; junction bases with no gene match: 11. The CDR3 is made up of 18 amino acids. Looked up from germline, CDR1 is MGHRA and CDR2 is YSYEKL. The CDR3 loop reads CASSQYWTGGLSNQPQHF. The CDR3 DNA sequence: TGCGCCAGCAGCCAGTATTGGACAGGGGGCCTATCTAATCAGCCCCAGCATTTT.

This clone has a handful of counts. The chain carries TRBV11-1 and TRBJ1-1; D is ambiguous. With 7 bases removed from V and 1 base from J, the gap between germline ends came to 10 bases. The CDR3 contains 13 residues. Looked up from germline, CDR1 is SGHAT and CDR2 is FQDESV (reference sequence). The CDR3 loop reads CASKRPGNTEAFF. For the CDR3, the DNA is TGTGCCAGCAAACGACCGGGGAACACTGAAGCTTTCTTT.

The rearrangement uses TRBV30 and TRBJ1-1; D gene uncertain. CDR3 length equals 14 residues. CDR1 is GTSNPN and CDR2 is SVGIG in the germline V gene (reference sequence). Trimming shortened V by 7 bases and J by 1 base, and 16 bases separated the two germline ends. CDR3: CASNSPVGNTEAFF. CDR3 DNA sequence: TGTGCCTCTAATAGCCCTGTGGGGAACACTGAAGCTTTCTTT.

Here the CDR3 DNA reads TGTGCCAGCAGCGTAGTTAGCGGGGGCACAGATACGCAGTATTTT. Protein product: CASSVVSGGTDTQYF. The chain combines TRBV9 with TRBJ2-3; 8 bases fit TRBD2. V lost 0 bases and J lost 1; bases outside the gene matches: 1. The CDR3 contains 15 residues. Germline V gene lookup returns CDR1 SGDLS and CDR2 YYNGEE.

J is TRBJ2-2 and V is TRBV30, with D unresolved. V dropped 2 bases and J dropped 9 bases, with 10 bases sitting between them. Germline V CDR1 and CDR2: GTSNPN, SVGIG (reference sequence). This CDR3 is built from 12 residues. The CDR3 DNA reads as TGTGCCTGGAGTACAACGTTAAGGGAGCTGTTTTTT. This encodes CAWSTTLRELFF.